The present entry profiles one T cell receptor beta chain with its context. This sample stems from a study of CD8 T cells in Susac syndrome. Looking at the study overall: Patients with Susac syndrome, at blood draw, were therapy-naive, on corticosteroids, or on intravenous immunoglobulin alone.

The CDR3 has 17 amino acids. Germline CDR1 and CDR2: LGHNT and FRNRAP. V gave up 2 bases and J gave up 7 bases; unmatched junction bases: 16. In contrast to the negatively isolated CD8+ and CD4+ T cells, TEMRA cells were FACS-enriched. With random hexamers, reverse transcription was performed on roughly 0.5 to 1 ug of RNA. In TCRdb, the immunoSEQ multiplex PCR reads were re-called with MiXCR into one record per CDR3 protein. This sample has 50,000 to 55,000 distinct CDR3 sequences, with just under 95% found just once. Sequences were obtained from CD8+ T cells from PBMCs. The chain is built from TRBV12-5 and TRBJ1-2; 7 bases match TRBD1. The receptor comes from a human donor with Susac syndrome. CDR3 coding DNA: TGTGCTAGTGGTTTGCCTCCGACAGGGTCCCTGTTCCGTGGCTACACCTTC. Protein product: CASGLPPTGSLFRGYTF. Looking up the rest from reference TRBV12-5 and TRBJ1-2 gives the full variable domain: DARVTQTPRHKVTEMGQEVTMRCQPILGHNTVFWYRQTMMQGLELLAYFRNRAPLDDSGMPKDRFSAEMPDATLATLKIQPSEPRDSAVYFCASGLPPTGSLFRGYTFGSGTRLTVV.